What follows are 31 T cell receptor beta chains derived from one specimen sequenced in a study of blood T cell repertoires in COVID-19. Sequencing was performed with immunoSEQ multiplex PCR; in TCRdb, only in-frame clones are kept and a portion is missing. The sample has more than 80,000 clones; about 90% are singletons. The sample was peripheral blood. Receptor source: a human donor with active COVID-19. The donor label of this sample is uncertain.

The chain carries TRBV9 and TRBJ1-4, with 7 bases lining up with TRBD1. Losses at the gene ends were 4 bases for V and 5 bases for J; bases not matched to a gene: 11. CDR1 and CDR2 from the germline V gene are SGDLS and YYNGEE. This CDR3 contains 16 residues. The chain's CDR3 is CASSLGLRQGNEKLFF. The CDR3 nucleotides read TGTGCCAGCAGCTTAGGCCTAAGACAGGGAAATGAAAAACTGTTTTTT.

Concerning this clone: Other DNA sequences in the sample encode the same CDR3. The chain is built from TRBV5-1 and TRBJ1-4; 10 nucleotides match TRBD1. This CDR3 has 14 residues. CDR1 is SGHRS, CDR2 YFSETQ, per germline. V was pared by 3 bases and J by 6 bases, with 2 bases of the junction left unmatched. The CDR3 nucleotides read TGCGCCAGCAGCTCCGGGACAGGGGATGAAAAACTGTTTTTT. Residues: CASSSGTGDEKLFF.

This chain links TRBV15 with TRBJ2-2; the match to TRBD2 covers 9 bases. CDR3 length: 19 residues. The ends lost 0 bases at V and 4 bases at J; junction bases unmatched: 12. Germline CDR1 LNHNV, CDR2 YYDKDF (reference sequence). The chain's CDR3 is CATSREWVAGEGSTGELFF. For the CDR3, the DNA is TGTGCCACCAGCAGAGAGTGGGTAGCGGGGGAAGGAAGCACCGGGGAGCTGTTTTTT.

This chain uses TRBV18 with TRBJ2-5, with D tentatively TRBD2 (5 bases). V lost 4 bases, J lost 13 bases, and 19 bases lay in between. Germline loops: CDR1 KGHSH, CDR2 LQKENI. The CDR3 sequence is 13 residues long. CDR3 loop: CASSLNNPGVGYF. CDR3 sequence (DNA): TGTGCCAGCTCACTAAACAACCCCGGGGTCGGGTACTTC.

The chain carries TRBV19 and TRBJ2-2; no clear D gene. Between the trimmed V and J ends, which lost 7 bases and 2 bases, there was a span of 8 bases. Germline V gene data show CDR1 as LNHDA and CDR2 as SQIVND (reference sequence). The CDR3 has 13 residues. CDR3 loop: CASKNRNTGELFF. The CDR3 bases are TGTGCCAGTAAAAACAGAAACACCGGGGAGCTGTTTTTT.

The chain links TRBV18 to TRBJ1-1; D not resolved. Trimming left V 3 bases short and J 2 bases short, with 10 bases between. The germline gives CDR1 KGHSH, CDR2 LQKENI. CDR3 length: 14 residues. CDR3 nucleotides: TGTGCCAGCTCACCTTTGGGCAGAAACACTGAAGCTTTCTTT. Translation: CASSPLGRNTEAFF. Full variable domain (outside the CDR3, taken from reference TRBV18 and TRBJ1-1): NAGVMQNPRHLVRRRGQEARLRCSPMKGHSHVYWYRQLPEEGLKFMVYLQKENIIDESGMPKERFSAEFPKEGPSILRIQQVVRGDSAAYFCASSPLGRNTEAFFGQGTRLTVV.

The rearrangement joins TRBV3-1 (or the pseudogene TRBV3-2) to TRBJ2-5, with a weak D call TRBD2 (6 bases). Germline V gene data show CDR1 as LGHDT and CDR2 as YNNKEL (reference sequence). This CDR3 has 18 residues. V was cut by 1 base and J by 7 bases, with 25 bases left in between. DNA for the CDR3: TGTGCCAGCAGCCAAGTTGTCGCGGCAGGAACCATGGGAGGGACCCAGTACTTC. Translation gives CASSQVVAAGTMGGTQYF.

The rearrangement uses TRBV15 and TRBJ1-4; D possibly corresponds to TRBD1 (6 bases). Germline V lookup: CDR1 LNHNV, CDR2 YYDKDF (reference sequence). Trimming took 2 bases from V and 5 from J, leaving 12 bases between them. This CDR3 comprises 15 residues. The DNA for the CDR3 is TGTGCCACCAGCAGATCCGGGACACTCAATGAAAAACTGTTTTTT. It codes for CATSRSGTLNEKLFF.

V is TRBV11-2 and J is TRBJ2-3; 13 nucleotides align to TRBD2. This CDR3 is 16 amino acids long. The J segment lost 4 bases and the V segment lost 7 bases, leaving 8 bases of the junction unmatched. Germline V gives CDR1 SGHAT, CDR2 FQNNGV. The CDR3 region has the DNA TGTGCCAGCACCCCAGGACTAGCGGGGGCTTCAGATACGCAGTATTTT. As protein: CASTPGLAGASDTQYF.

A single count supports this clone. This chain links TRBV7-6 with TRBJ1-6; D gene unclear. CDR1 is SGHVS, CDR2 FNYEAQ, per germline. The CDR3 covers 13 residues. V was pared by 3 bases and J by 13 bases, with 13 bases between. CDR3 residues: CASSLAFGRPLHF. The CDR3 DNA reads as TGTGCCAGCAGCTTGGCATTTGGGAGGCCCCTCCACTTT.

This CDR3 reads CASSYVTGTGAEKLFF. The CDR3 DNA reads TGTGCCAGCAGCTACGTCACCGGGACAGGGGCTGAAAAACTGTTTTTT. J is TRBJ1-4 and V is TRBV5-6; TRBD1 matches at 10 bases. J was trimmed by 7 bases and V by 3 bases; bases with no gene match: 9. The CDR3 is made up of 16 amino acids. Looked up from germline, CDR1 is SGHDT and CDR2 is YYEEEE.

The V gene is TRBV7-2, the J gene TRBJ2-5, with 7 bases lining up with TRBD1. This CDR3 contains 15 residues. Germline-derived CDR1 and CDR2 are SGHTA and FQGNSA. Trimming removed 5 bases from V and 4 bases from J; junction bases left unmatched: 10. CDR3 in DNA: TGTGCCAGCAGCCCCCAACAGGGGCGCGGAGAGACCCAGTACTTC. Translated: CASSPQQGRGETQYF.

The chain is built from TRBV2 and TRBJ2-5, with 8 nucleotides matching TRBD1. The CDR3 is 15 amino acids. The junction had 7 bases not matched to a gene; V was cut back by 3 bases and J by 4 bases. Germline CDR1 and CDR2: SNHLY and FYNNEI. The CDR3 nucleotides are TGTGCCAGCAGTGAGGTCAGGGGGCTTAGAGAGACCCAGTACTTC. Encoded protein: CASSEVRGLRETQYF.

This chain joins TRBV6-5 and TRBJ1-2, with D uncertain. The CDR3 is made up of 14 amino acids. V was clipped by 6 bases and J by 8 bases, with 19 bases between them. CDR1 is MNHEY, CDR2 SVGAGI, per germline. CDR3 amino acids: CASSPDTPRFGYTF. The CDR3 DNA follows: TGTGCCAGCAGCCCCGACACCCCCCGATTCGGCTACACCTTC.

V and J are TRBV7-2 and TRBJ2-5; 9 positions match TRBD2. CDR3 size: 16 residues. Germline V lookup: CDR1 SGHTA, CDR2 FQGNSA. V lost 1 base, J lost 6 bases, and 9 bases stayed unmatched. The CDR3 nucleotides are TGTGCCAGCAGCTTAGTCGGGCGGGGGGGCCGGAAGACCCAGTACTTC. Amino acids: CASSLVGRGGRKTQYF. The complete variable domain, with remaining parts taken from reference TRBV7-2 and TRBJ2-5, reads GAGVSQSPSNKVTEKGKDVELRCDPISGHTALYWYRQSLGQGLEFLIYFQGNSAPDKSGLPSDRFSAERTGGSVSTLTIQRTQQEDSAVYLCASSLVGRGGRKTQYFGPGTRLLVL.

The V gene is TRBV27, the J gene TRBJ1-5; the match to TRBD1 covers 8 bases. V was clipped by 2 bases and J by 2 bases; unmatched bases: 2. Germline lookup yields CDR1 MNHEY and CDR2 SMNVEV (reference sequence). The CDR3 length is 15 residues. The CDR3 bases are TGTGCCAGCAGTTTAGAACAGGGGGGCAATCAGCCCCAGCATTTT. As protein: CASSLEQGGNQPQHF.

The V and J genes are TRBV7-6 and TRBJ2-7, with D possibly matching TRBD1 (6 bases). The V gene's germline CDR1 is SGHVS and CDR2 FNYEAQ. This CDR3 contains 14 residues. V lost 2 bases and J 2 bases, leaving 10 bases between the germline ends. The DNA of the CDR3 is TGTGCCAGCAGCTTATCGGACAGAGCCTACGAGCAGTACTTC. Protein product: CASSLSDRAYEQYF.

J is TRBJ1-2 and V is TRBV5-1; 9 bases are shared with TRBD1. The CDR3 is 15 amino acids. V was pared by 4 bases and J by 7 bases, with 11 bases of the junction left unmatched. Germline V CDR1 and CDR2: SGHRS, YFSETQ. The CDR3 here is CASSAGSGTGFGYTF. CDR3 sequence (DNA): TGCGCCAGCAGCGCGGGCTCCGGGACAGGGTTTGGCTACACCTTC.

The rearrangement joins TRBV29-1 to TRBJ2-2, with D perhaps TRBD2 (5 bases). V was trimmed by 4 bases and J by 2 bases, leaving 14 bases between them. The CDR3 consists of 15 residues. Germline V CDR1 and CDR2: SQVTM, ANQGSEA. CDR3 protein: CSVGAGRLNTGELFF. CDR3 in DNA: TGCAGCGTTGGTGCGGGCAGGTTAAACACCGGGGAGCTGTTTTTT.

The V call is TRBV20-1, the J call TRBJ2-1; D is perhaps TRBD2 (5 bases). V was pared by 3 bases and J by 9 bases, with 9 bases between. The CDR3 sequence is 11 residues long. Germline lookup yields CDR1 DFQATT and CDR2 SNEGSKA (reference sequence). The CDR3 nucleotides are TGCAGTGCTAGCCCCGGGGTTGAGCAGTTCTTC. The encoded protein is CSASPGVEQFF.

The J gene is TRBJ2-3, the V gene TRBV19; 9 bases line up with TRBD2. The CDR3 runs to 18 residues. Per the germline V gene, CDR1 is LNHDA and CDR2 is SQIVND (reference sequence). V trimming: 3 bases; J trimming: 3 bases; junction bases outside the gene matches: 13. The CDR3 is CASSMPIDLSGGTDTQYF. The CDR3 DNA follows: TGTGCCAGTAGTATGCCCATTGACCTTAGCGGGGGAACAGATACGCAGTATTTT.

The V call is TRBV5-6, the J call TRBJ1-2; TRBD1 matches at 12 bases. CDR1 is SGHDT and CDR2 is YYEEEE in the germline V gene. This CDR3 spans 16 amino acids. Germline trimming cut 5 bases from V and 7 bases from J; bases unmatched to any gene: 12. The CDR3 DNA reads TGTGCCAGCAGTCCAACCGGGACAGGGGGCGCCTCTGGCTACACCTTC. Encoded protein: CASSPTGTGGASGYTF.

The rearrangement links TRBV5-6 to TRBJ2-5; 9 bases line up with TRBD1. CDR1 and CDR2 (germline): SGHDT, YYEEEE. Trimming removed 6 bases from V and 5 bases from J; junction bases left unmatched: 17. The CDR3 consists of 17 residues. The CDR3 region has the DNA TGTGCCAGCACCAAGCCGTTCTACAGGGGGCGCGAGGAGACCCAGTACTTC. Its protein product is CASTKPFYRGREETQYF. The full variable domain, in which reference TRBV5-6 and TRBJ2-5 provide the parts outside the CDR3, is DAGVTQSPTHLIKTRGQQVTLRCSPKSGHDTVSWYQQALGQGPQFIFQYYEEEERQRGNFPDRFSGHQFPNYSSELNVNALLLGDSALYLCASTKPFYRGREETQYFGPGTRLLVL.

The gene calls are TRBV2 and TRBJ2-5; tentatively, D is TRBD2 (6 bases). The CDR3 loop spans 11 amino acids. Germline CDR1 and CDR2: SNHLY and FYNNEI. Trimming stripped 11 bases from V and 5 bases from J, with 12 bases between. DNA of the CDR3: TGTGCCGGGGGGATTCGGGAGACCCAGTACTTC. It yields the protein CAGGIRETQYF.

CDR3 amino acids: CASSPRPGTGNEKLFF. The CDR3 coding sequence is TGTGCCAGCAGCCCGCGTCCCGGGACAGGGAATGAAAAACTGTTTTTT. This chain links TRBV9 with TRBJ1-4, with TRBD1 matching over 9 bases. The germline V gene has CDR1 SGDLS and CDR2 YYNGEE. The CDR3 is 16 amino acids. Germline trimming cut 4 bases from V and 5 bases from J; bases unmatched to any gene: 9.

The chain is built from TRBV6-5 and TRBJ1-4; TRBD1 is a possible D gene (6 bases). Germline values: CDR1 MNHEY, CDR2 SVGAGI. V was clipped by 4 bases and J by 12 bases, with 21 bases between them. CDR3 size: 15 residues. The DNA for the CDR3 is TGTGCCAGCAGTTTCACATCGGACAGTTCTAATGAACTGTTTTTT. Translating gives CASSFTSDSSNELFF.

The chain recombines TRBV7-9 with TRBJ1-4; TRBD1 agrees at 9 bases. CDR1 SEHNR and CDR2 FQNEAQ come from the germline V gene (reference sequence). The junction had 3 bases not matched to a gene; V was cut back by 4 bases and J by 6 bases. The CDR3 sequence is 14 residues long. The DNA for the CDR3 is TGTGCCAGCAGCTACGGGACAGGGTATGAAAAACTGTTTTTT. It codes for CASSYGTGYEKLFF.

This chain joins TRBV30 and TRBJ1-6, with 9 bases fitting TRBD1. V shed 5 bases and J 8 bases; nucleotides not matched to a gene: 4. Germline CDR1 reads GTSNPN; CDR2 reads SVGIG (reference sequence). The CDR3 covers 13 residues. For the CDR3, the DNA is TGTGCCTGGGGGACAGGGAGGGATTCACCCCTCCACTTT. Amino acid sequence: CAWGTGRDSPLHF. Together with reference TRBV30 and TRBJ1-6, the CDR3 gives the full variable domain: SQTIHQWPATLVQPVGSPLSLECTVEGTSNPNLYWYRQAAGRGLQLLFYSVGIGQISSEVPQNLSASRPQDRQFILSSKKLLLSDSGFYLCAWGTGRDSPLHFGNGTRLTVT.

The chain employs TRBV10-3 and TRBJ2-2; 8 nucleotides agree with TRBD1. The J segment lost 4 bases and the V segment lost 4 bases, leaving 11 bases of the junction unmatched. Germline-derived CDR1 and CDR2 are ENHRY and SYGVKD. This CDR3 region has 17 residues. CDR3 sequence (DNA): TGTGCCATCAGTGGGCGTCTTGAGCAGGGGGCCACCGGGGAGCTGTTTTTT. Translating it yields CAISGRLEQGATGELFF.

The table lists this clone with a count of one. J is TRBJ1-5 and V is TRBV18; D is unresolved. The germline gives CDR1 KGHSH, CDR2 LQKENI. V lost 6 bases, J lost 0 bases, and 12 bases lay in between. This CDR3 is built from 15 residues. The CDR3 DNA reads TGTGCCAGCTCCCCCTCGTTCGGTAGCAATCAGCCCCAGCATTTT. Its protein product is CASSPSFGSNQPQHF.

The chain links TRBV19 to TRBJ2-5, with TRBD1 matching 8 bases. In germline, CDR1 is LNHDA, CDR2 SQIVND (reference sequence). With V trimmed by 7 bases and J by 5 bases, 6 bases remained unmatched. The CDR3 is 13 residues long. The chain's CDR3 is CASTGQGRETQYF. The CDR3 DNA is TGTGCCAGTACCGGACAGGGAAGGGAGACCCAGTACTTC. Full variable domain (rest looked up from reference TRBV19 and TRBJ2-5): DGGITQSPKYLFRKEGQNVTLSCEQNLNHDAMYWYRQDPGQGLRLIYYSQIVNDFQKGDIAEGYSVSREKKESFPLTVTSAQKNPTAFYLCASTGQGRETQYFGPGTRLLVL.